Below, 12 T cell receptor beta chains from the same sample are listed, as sequenced in a study of blood T cell repertoires in COVID-19. Clones were sequenced by immunoSEQ multiplex PCR, and TCRdb holds only the in-frame ones, with some missing. This sample yields some 260,000 clones, of which over 80% are seen a single time; more than 8.5% belongs to the top ten. Input material: peripheral blood. These receptors were collected from a woman in her sixties or seventies with COVID-19, enrolled during active disease.

This chain connects TRBV10-3 to TRBJ2-2; 9 bases are shared with TRBD1. The CDR3 sequence is 10 residues long. The V and J ends lost 10 bases and 14 bases, in that order; junction bases with no gene match: 5. Germline V lookup: CDR1 ENHRY, CDR2 SYGVKD. The CDR3 DNA sequence: TGTGCCACACAGGGGGCTGGACTGTTTTTT. It encodes CATQGAGLFF.

J is TRBJ1-1 and V is TRBV30; possible D gene TRBD1, 6 bases. Trimming removed 4 bases at V and 3 bases at J, with 12 bases between. The germline V gene has CDR1 GTSNPN and CDR2 SVGIG (reference sequence). The CDR3 has 13 amino acids. The CDR3 bases are TGTGCCTGGACCGGGACAATATACACTGAAGCTTTCTTT. It specifies CAWTGTIYTEAFF.

This sequence joins TRBV7-9 and TRBJ2-7, with 11 positions matching TRBD2. The ends lost 5 bases at V and 4 bases at J; junction bases unmatched: 4. The CDR3 extends over 14 amino acids. Germline V lookup: CDR1 SEHNR, CDR2 FQNEAQ (reference sequence). The CDR3 DNA reads as TGTGCCAGCAGCCCAGGGACTAGCGGTTACGAGCAGTACTTC. This translates into CASSPGTSGYEQYF.

The CDR3 nucleotides are TGTGCCAGTACAAAACAGGGATCCACTGAAGCTTTCTTT. Translation gives CASTKQGSTEAFF. The chain couples TRBV19 to TRBJ1-1, with a weak D call TRBD1 (6 bases). V was shortened by 7 bases and J by 4 bases, with 13 bases between the two germline ends. This CDR3 is built from 13 residues. CDR1 LNHDA and CDR2 SQIVND come from the germline V gene (reference sequence).

The V gene is TRBV7-2, the J gene TRBJ2-5; the match to TRBD2 covers 9 bases. With 1 base clipped from V and 1 base from J, the junction kept 4 bases outside the gene matches. The CDR3 runs 16 residues. The germline V gene has CDR1 SGHTA and CDR2 FQGNSA. Here the CDR3 reads CASSLVSSGTQETQYF. CDR3 in DNA: TGTGCCAGCAGCTTAGTCTCTAGCGGGACCCAAGAGACCCAGTACTTC.

The chain uses TRBV11-3 and TRBJ2-7, with D maybe TRBD1 (5 bases). This CDR3 contains 12 residues. V lost 3 bases to trimming and J lost 3 bases, with 6 bases between them. The germline gives CDR1 SGHNT, CDR2 YENEEA. The CDR3 is CASSFGHYEQYF. The CDR3 coding sequence is TGTGCCAGCAGCTTCGGACACTACGAGCAGTACTTC.

The chain is built from TRBV19 and TRBJ2-3, with unresolved D. Germline CDR1 and CDR2: LNHDA and SQIVND (reference sequence). V shed 3 bases and J shed 1 base, with 8 bases lying between them. The CDR3 contains 14 residues. This CDR3 is CASSIAERTDTQYF. CDR3 bases: TGTGCCAGTAGTATTGCGGAGCGCACAGATACGCAGTATTTT. The full variable domain, completed using reference TRBV19 and TRBJ2-3, is DGGITQSPKYLFRKEGQNVTLSCEQNLNHDAMYWYRQDPGQGLRLIYYSQIVNDFQKGDIAEGYSVSREKKESFPLTVTSAQKNPTAFYLCASSIAERTDTQYFGPGTRLTVL.

This chain uses TRBV2 with TRBJ1-2; the match to TRBD1 covers 11 bases. The CDR3 contains 14 residues. Per germline, CDR1 SNHLY and CDR2 FYNNEI. J gave up 2 bases and V 6 bases, and 2 bases lay outside the gene matches. CDR3 sequence reads: CASRGQGGNYGYTF. DNA of the CDR3: TGTGCCAGCAGGGGACAGGGGGGGAACTATGGCTACACCTTC.

V and J are TRBV11-2 and TRBJ2-2; the D gene is possibly TRBD2 (6 bases). The CDR3 extends over 15 amino acids. The germline CDR1 and CDR2 sequences are SGHAT and FQNNGV. The V and J ends lost 0 bases and 5 bases respectively, with 10 bases between them. This CDR3 is CASSLEASVTGELFF. As DNA, the CDR3 is TGTGCCAGCAGCTTAGAGGCTAGCGTAACCGGGGAGCTGTTTTTT.

The chain joins TRBV3-1 (or the pseudogene TRBV3-2) to TRBJ1-4; the D gene is possibly TRBD1 (6 bases). The CDR3 contains 14 residues. The V gene's germline CDR1 is LGHDT and CDR2 YNNKEL (reference sequence). Trimming cost V 4 bases and J 6 bases, with 12 bases left between them. The CDR3 DNA reads as TGTGCCAGCAGCCCCGGGCAGGGGTATGAAAAACTGTTTTTT. Translation: CASSPGQGYEKLFF.

V usage is TRBV27 and J usage is TRBJ1-4; no reliable D call. Germline V gene lookup returns CDR1 MNHEY and CDR2 SMNVEV (reference sequence). V lost 3 bases and J lost 5, with 10 bases in between. This CDR3 region has 14 residues. CDR3 DNA: TGTGCCAGCAGTTTGTTGGCCGTCAATGAAAAACTGTTTTTT. It codes for CASSLLAVNEKLFF. Full variable domain (remainder filled in from reference TRBV27 and TRBJ1-4): EAQVTQNPRYLITVTGKKLTVTCSQNMNHEYMSWYRQDPGLGLRQIYYSMNVEVTDKGDVPEGYKVSRKEKRNFPLILESPSPNQTSLYFCASSLLAVNEKLFFGSGTQLSVL.

This clone is a singleton in its sample. The rearrangement links TRBV28 to TRBJ2-7, with 11 nucleotides matching TRBD2. Germline loops: CDR1 MDHEN, CDR2 SYDVKM. The CDR3 spans 15 residues. The V segment lost 3 bases and the J segment 4 bases; nucleotides outside the gene matches: 5. In DNA form, the CDR3 reads TGTGCCAGCAGTTTGACTAGCGGGGTCTTATACGAGCAGTACTTC. Residues: CASSLTSGVLYEQYF.